This TCR beta chain is from a study of CD8+ T cells in alopecia areata. V lost 8 bases to trimming and J lost 4 bases, with 17 bases between them. This CDR3 contains 13 residues. Germline loops: CDR1 SQVTM, CDR2 ANQGSEA. RNA extraction and reverse transcription yielded cDNA as sequencing template. Assay: immunoSEQ multiplex PCR; the TCRdb copy retains only in-frame clones and omits some. In the table there are 110,000 or so clones, 55% to 70% of which are singletons. This chain links TRBV29-1 with TRBJ1-1; D might be TRBD1 (6 bases). Sequencing was done on a sample of CD4+ T cells sorted from blood. This sequence originates from a human donor in good health. In DNA, the CDR3 is TGCAGCCTCATACGGGAGGGGGTCACTGAAGCTTTCTTT. The encoded protein is CSLIREGVTEAFF.